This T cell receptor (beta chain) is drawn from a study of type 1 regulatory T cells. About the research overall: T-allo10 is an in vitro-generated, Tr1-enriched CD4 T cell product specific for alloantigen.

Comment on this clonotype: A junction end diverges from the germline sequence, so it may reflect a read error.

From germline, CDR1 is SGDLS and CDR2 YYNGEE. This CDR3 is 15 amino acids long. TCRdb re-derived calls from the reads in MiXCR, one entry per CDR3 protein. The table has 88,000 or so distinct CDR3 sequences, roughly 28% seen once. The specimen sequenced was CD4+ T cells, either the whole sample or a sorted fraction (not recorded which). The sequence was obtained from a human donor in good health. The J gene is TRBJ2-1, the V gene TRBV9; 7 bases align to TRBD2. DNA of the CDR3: TGTGCCAACAGCGCAAGGCCTAGCGGAGACAATGAGCAGTTCTTC. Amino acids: CANSARPSGDNEQFF.